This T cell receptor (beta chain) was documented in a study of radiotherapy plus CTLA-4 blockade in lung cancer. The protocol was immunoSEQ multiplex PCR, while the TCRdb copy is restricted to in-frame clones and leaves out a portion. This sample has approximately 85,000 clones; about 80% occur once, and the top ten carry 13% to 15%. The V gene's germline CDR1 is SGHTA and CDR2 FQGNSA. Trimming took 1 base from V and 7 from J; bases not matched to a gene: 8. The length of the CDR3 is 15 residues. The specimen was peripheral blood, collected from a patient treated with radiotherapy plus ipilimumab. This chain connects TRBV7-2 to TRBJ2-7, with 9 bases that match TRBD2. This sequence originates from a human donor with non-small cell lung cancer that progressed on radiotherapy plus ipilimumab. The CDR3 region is CASSLGLAGYDEQYF. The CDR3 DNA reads TGTGCCAGCAGCTTAGGGCTAGCGGGATATGATGAGCAGTACTTC.